This TCR beta chain was captured in a study of CD8+ T cells in alopecia areata. Sequencing templates came from extracted RNA that was reverse transcribed into cDNA. Sequencing was performed with immunoSEQ multiplex PCR; in TCRdb, only in-frame clones are kept and a portion is missing. The table shows about 210,000 clones, with under 75% occurring only once. Trimming removed 3 bases from V and 0 bases from J, with 6 bases in between. The CDR3 loop spans 14 amino acids. Germline V gene sequence: CDR1 SGHDN, CDR2 FVKESK. This clone was detected only a few times. The treatment denotes: oral pan-JAK inhibitor, 5-10 mg twice daily.

This sample comprised CD4+ T cells sorted from blood, obtained at week 4, from a patient treated with tofacitinib. This TCR was recovered from a human donor with alopecia areata. This rearrangement joins TRBV14 to TRBJ2-4, with D unclear. This CDR3 reads CASSHQRAKNIQYF. The CDR3 nucleotides read TGTGCCAGCAGCCACCAGCGAGCCAAAAACATTCAGTACTTC.